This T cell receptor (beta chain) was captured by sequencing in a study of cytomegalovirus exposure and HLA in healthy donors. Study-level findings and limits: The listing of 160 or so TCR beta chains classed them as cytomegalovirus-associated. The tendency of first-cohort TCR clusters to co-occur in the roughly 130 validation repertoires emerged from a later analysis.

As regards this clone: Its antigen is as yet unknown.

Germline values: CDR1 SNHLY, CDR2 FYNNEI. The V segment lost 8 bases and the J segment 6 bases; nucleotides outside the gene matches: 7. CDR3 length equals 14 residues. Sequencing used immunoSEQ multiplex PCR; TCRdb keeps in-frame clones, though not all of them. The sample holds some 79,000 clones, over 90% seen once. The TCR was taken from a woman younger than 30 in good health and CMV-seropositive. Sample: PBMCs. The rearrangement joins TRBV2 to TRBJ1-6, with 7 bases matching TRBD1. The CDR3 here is CASLDRVLNSPLHF. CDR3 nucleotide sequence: TGTGCCAGCTTAGACAGGGTACTTAATTCACCCCTCCACTTT.